This T cell receptor (beta chain) was observed in a study of T cell responses to AZD1222 COVID-19 vaccine. General study findings and limits: Sampled repertoires all dated from after the peak T cell response.

V was trimmed by 1 base and J by 4 bases, leaving 12 bases between them. This CDR3 is built from 15 residues. Germline CDR1 is SGHTS and CDR2 is YDEGEE. The assay was immunoSEQ multiplex PCR, and TCRdb's table has in-frame clones only and misses some. The sample lists tens of thousands of clones, 70% to 85% occurring once. On this clone: Antigen unknown.

This sequence joins TRBV5-8 and TRBJ2-1; D is ambiguous. The sequence was collected from an adult in good health. This material consisted of peripheral blood, taken on day 0 of AZD1222 vaccination. The CDR3 DNA reads as TGTGCCAGCAGCTTGCTGGGGATGGGGTACAATGAGCAGTTCTTC. Translated, it gives CASSLLGMGYNEQFF.